The present T cell receptor beta chain was sequenced within a study of blood T cell repertoires in COVID-19. This CDR3 is built from 16 residues. Germline V gene lookup returns CDR1 MNHEY and CDR2 SMNVEV (reference sequence). With V trimmed by 6 bases and J by 7 bases, 13 bases remained unmatched. This clone was recorded once. Method: immunoSEQ multiplex PCR; TCRdb's copy keeps in-frame clones and lacks some. The sample records just under 250,000 clones, around nine tenths being singletons. Researchers sorted participants into cohorts using their self-reported clinical history. Sequenced: PBMCs or T cells enriched from blood (not recorded which). This clonotype originated in a woman between 25 and 40 years old who had recovered from COVID-19. The chain carries TRBV27 and TRBJ2-7; TRBD2 aligns across 12 bases. The CDR3 loop is CASSRFPSGRGEEQYF. The CDR3 nucleotides read TGTGCCAGCAGCCGTTTTCCTAGCGGGAGGGGGGAAGAGCAGTACTTC.